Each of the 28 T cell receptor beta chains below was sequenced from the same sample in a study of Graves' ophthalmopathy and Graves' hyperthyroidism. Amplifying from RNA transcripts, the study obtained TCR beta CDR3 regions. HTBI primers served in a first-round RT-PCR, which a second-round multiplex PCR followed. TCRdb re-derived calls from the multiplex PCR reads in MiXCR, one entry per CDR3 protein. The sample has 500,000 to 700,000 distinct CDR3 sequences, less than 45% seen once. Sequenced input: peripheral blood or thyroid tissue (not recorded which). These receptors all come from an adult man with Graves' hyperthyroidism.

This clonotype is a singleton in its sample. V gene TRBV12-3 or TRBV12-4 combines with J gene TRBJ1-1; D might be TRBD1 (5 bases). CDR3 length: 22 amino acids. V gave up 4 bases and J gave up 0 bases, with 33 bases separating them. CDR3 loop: CASSYSSPNGKGRVLLNTEAFF. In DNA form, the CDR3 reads TGTGCCAGCAGTTACTCGAGTCCGAACGGTAAGGGGCGAGTTCTGCTGAACACTGAAGCTTTCTTT.

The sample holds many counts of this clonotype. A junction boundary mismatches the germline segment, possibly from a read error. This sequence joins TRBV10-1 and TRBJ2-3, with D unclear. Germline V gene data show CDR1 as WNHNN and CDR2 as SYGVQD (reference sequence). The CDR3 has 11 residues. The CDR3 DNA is TGCGCCAGCGGTGAGAGGGATACGCAGTATTTT. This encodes CASGERDTQYF.

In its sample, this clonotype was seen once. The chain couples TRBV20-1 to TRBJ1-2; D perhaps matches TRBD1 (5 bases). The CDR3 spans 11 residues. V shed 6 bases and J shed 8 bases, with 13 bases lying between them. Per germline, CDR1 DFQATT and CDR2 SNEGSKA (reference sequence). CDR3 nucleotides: TGCAGTGCGGGGGGACTAGCGGGCTACACCTTC. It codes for CSAGGLAGYTF.

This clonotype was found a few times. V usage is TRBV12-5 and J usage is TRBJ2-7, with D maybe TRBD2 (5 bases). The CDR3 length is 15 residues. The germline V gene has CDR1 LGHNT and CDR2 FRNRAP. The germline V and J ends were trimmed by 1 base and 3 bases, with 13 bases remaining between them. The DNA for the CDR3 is TGTGCTAGTGGTTTGGACTCGGACGGGAACTACGAGCAGTACTTC. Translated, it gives CASGLDSDGNYEQYF.

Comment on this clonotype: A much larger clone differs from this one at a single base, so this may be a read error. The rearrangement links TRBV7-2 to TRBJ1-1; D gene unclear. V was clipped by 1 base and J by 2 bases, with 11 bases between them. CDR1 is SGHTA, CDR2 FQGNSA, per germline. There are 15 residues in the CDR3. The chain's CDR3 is CASSLGASSNTEAFF. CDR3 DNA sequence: TGTGCCAGCAGCTTAGGTGCCTCGTCTAACACTGAAGCTTTCTTT.

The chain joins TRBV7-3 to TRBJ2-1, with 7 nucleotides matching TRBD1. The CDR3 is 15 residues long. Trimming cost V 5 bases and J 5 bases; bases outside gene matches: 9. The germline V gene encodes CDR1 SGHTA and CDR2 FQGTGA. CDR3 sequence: CASSPLGTVDNEQFF. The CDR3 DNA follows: TGTGCCAGCAGCCCCTTAGGGACAGTGGACAATGAGCAGTTCTTC.

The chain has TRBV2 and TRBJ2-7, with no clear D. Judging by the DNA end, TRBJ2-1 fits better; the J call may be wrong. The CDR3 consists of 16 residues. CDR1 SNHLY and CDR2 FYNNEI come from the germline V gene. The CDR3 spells CASSGRPPRSYNEQFF. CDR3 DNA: TGTGCCAGCAGCGGCAGGCCCCCCCGCTCCTACAATGAGCAGTTCTTC.

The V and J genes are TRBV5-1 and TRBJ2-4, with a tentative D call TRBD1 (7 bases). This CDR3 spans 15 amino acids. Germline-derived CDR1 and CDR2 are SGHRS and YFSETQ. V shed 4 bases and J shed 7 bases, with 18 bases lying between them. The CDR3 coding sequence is TGCGCCAGCAGCCCGGAGACAGGGAGCGGGAACATTCAGTACTTC. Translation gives CASSPETGSGNIQYF.

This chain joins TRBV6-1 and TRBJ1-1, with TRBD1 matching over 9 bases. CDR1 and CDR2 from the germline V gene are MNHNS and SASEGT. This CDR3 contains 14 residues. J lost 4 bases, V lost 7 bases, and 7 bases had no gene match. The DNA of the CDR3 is TGTGCCAGCACCCGACAGGGGGGGGCCACTGAAGCTTTCTTT. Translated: CASTRQGGATEAFF.

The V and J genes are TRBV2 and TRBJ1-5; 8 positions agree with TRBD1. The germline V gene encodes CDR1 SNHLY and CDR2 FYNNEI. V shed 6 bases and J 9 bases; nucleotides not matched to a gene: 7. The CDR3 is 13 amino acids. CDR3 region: CASRGQGGRPQHF. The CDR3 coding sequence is TGTGCCAGCAGAGGACAGGGTGGACGGCCCCAGCATTTT.

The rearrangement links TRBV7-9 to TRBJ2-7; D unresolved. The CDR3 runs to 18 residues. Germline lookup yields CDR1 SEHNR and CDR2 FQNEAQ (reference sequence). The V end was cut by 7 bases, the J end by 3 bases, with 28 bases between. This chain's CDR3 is CASNKEFLGPEINYEQYF. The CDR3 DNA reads TGTGCCAGCAACAAAGAGTTCCTGGGTCCTGAAATCAACTACGAGCAGTACTTC.

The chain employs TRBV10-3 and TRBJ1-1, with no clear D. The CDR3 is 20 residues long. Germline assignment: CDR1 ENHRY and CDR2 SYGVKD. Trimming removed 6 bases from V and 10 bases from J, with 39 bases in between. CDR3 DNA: TGTGCCATCAGGAGCATTCCTAACTTACTTACTTCCTGGGAACACCGGGGAGCTTTCTTT. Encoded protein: CAIRSIPNLLTSWEHRGAFF.

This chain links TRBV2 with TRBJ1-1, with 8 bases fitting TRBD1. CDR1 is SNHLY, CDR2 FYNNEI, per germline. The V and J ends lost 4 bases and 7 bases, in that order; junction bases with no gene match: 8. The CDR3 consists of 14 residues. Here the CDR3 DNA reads TGTGCCAGCAGTGCCAGGGGGCAAGGCAATGAAGCTTTCTTT. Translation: CASSARGQGNEAFF.

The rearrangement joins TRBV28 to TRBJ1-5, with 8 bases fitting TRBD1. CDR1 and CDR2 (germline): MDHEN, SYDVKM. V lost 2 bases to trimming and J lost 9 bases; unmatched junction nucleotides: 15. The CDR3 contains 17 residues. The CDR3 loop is CASSLGGTGLTAWPQHF. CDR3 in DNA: TGTGCCAGCAGTTTAGGCGGGACAGGCTTAACCGCGTGGCCCCAGCATTTT.

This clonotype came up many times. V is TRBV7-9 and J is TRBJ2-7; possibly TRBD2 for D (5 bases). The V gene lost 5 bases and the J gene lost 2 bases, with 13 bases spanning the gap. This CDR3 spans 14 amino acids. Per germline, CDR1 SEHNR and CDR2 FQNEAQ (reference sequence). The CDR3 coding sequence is TGTGCCAGCAGCCCAGCCGGGAACCCCTACGAGCAGTACTTC. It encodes CASSPAGNPYEQYF. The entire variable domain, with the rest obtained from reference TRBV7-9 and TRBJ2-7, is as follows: DTGVSQNPRHKITKRGQNVTFRCDPISEHNRLYWYRQTLGQGPEFLTYFQNEAQLEKSRLLSDRFSAERPKGSFSTLEIQRTEQGDSAMYLCASSPAGNPYEQYFGPGTRLTVT.

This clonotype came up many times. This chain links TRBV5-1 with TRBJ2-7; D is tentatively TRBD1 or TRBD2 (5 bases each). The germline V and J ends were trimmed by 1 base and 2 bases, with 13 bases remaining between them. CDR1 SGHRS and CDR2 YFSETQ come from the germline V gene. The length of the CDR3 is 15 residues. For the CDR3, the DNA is TGCGCCAGCAGCTTGACCGGGACGTTTCCCTACGAGCAGTACTTC. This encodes CASSLTGTFPYEQYF.

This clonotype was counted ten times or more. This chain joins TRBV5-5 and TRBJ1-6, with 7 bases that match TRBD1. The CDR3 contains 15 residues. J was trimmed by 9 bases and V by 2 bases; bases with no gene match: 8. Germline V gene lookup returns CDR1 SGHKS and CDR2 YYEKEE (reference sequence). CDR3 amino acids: CASSLGGGHGSPLHF. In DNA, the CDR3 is TGTGCCAGCAGCTTAGGGGGCGGTCACGGTTCACCCCTCCACTTT.

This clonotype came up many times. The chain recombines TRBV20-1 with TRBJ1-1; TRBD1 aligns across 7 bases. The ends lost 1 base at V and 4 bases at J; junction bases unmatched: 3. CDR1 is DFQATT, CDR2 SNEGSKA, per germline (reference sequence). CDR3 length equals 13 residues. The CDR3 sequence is CSARGQGVTEAFF. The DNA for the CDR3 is TGCAGTGCTAGAGGGCAGGGGGTCACTGAAGCTTTCTTT.

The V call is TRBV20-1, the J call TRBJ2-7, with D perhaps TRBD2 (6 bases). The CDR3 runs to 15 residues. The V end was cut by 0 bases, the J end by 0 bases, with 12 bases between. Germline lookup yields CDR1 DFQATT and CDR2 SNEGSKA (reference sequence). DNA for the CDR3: TGCAGTGCTAGAGATGAGGATAGCGGCTCCTACGAGCAGTACTTC. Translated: CSARDEDSGSYEQYF.

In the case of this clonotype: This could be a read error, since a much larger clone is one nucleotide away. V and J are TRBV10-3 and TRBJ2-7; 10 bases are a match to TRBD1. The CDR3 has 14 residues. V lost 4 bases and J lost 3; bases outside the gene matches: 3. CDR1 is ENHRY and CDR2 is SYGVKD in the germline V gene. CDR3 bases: TGTGCCATCAGTGGCCGGGACAGGGGCTACGAGCAGTACTTC. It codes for CAISGRDRGYEQYF.

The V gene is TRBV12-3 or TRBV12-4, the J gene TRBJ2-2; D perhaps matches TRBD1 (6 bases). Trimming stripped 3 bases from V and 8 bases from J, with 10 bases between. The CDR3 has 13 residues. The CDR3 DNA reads TGTGCCAGCAGTTTGCACGGGACAGGGGAGCTGTTTTTT. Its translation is CASSLHGTGELFF.

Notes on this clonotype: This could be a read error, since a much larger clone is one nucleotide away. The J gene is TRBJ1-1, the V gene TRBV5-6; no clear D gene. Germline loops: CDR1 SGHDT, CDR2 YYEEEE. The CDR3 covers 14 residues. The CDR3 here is CASSPDGSGYEASF. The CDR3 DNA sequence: TGTGCCAGCAGCCCGGACGGATCGGGATATGAAGCTTCCTTT.

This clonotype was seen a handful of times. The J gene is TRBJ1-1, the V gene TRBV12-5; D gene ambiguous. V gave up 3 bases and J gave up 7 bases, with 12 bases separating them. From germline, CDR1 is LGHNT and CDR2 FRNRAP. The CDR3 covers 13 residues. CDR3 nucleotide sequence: TGTGCTAGTGGTTTTGGGAAGGGCGATGAAGCTTTCTTT. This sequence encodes CASGFGKGDEAFF.

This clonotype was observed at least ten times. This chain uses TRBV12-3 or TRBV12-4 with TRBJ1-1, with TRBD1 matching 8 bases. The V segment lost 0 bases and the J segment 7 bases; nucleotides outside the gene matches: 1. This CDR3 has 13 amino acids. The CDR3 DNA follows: TGTGCCAGCAGTTTAGCGACAGGGGATGAAGCTTTCTTT. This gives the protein CASSLATGDEAFF.

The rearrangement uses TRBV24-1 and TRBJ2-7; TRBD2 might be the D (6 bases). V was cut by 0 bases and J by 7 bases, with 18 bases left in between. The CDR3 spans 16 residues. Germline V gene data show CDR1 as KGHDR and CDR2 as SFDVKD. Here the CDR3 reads CATSDLRRGKENEQYF. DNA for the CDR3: TGTGCCACCAGTGATTTGAGGCGGGGTAAAGAGAATGAGCAGTACTTC.

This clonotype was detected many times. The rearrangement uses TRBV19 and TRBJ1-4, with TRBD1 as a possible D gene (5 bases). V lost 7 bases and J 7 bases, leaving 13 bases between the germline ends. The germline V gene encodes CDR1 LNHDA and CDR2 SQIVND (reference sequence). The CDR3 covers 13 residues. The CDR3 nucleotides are TGTGCCAGTAATGGGGGACCAAGTGAAAAACTGTTTTTT. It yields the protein CASNGGPSEKLFF. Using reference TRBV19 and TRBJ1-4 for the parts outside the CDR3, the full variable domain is DGGITQSPKYLFRKEGQNVTLSCEQNLNHDAMYWYRQDPGQGLRLIYYSQIVNDFQKGDIAEGYSVSREKKESFPLTVTSAQKNPTAFYLCASNGGPSEKLFFGSGTQLSVL.

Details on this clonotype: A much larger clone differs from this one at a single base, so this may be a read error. DNA for the CDR3: TGCAGTGCTAGAGAAACAGGGGGTTATAGCAATCGGCCCCAGCATTTT. Its translation: CSARETGGYSNRPQHF. The chain couples TRBV20-1 to TRBJ1-5; 8 positions match TRBD1. CDR3 size: 16 residues. Germline CDR1 and CDR2: DFQATT and SNEGSKA (reference sequence).

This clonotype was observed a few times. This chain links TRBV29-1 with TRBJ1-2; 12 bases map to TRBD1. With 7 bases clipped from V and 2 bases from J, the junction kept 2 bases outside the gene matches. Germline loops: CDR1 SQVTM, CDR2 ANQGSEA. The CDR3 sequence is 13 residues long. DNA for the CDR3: TGCAGCGCCGGGACAGGGGGCAACTATGGCTACACCTTC. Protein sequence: CSAGTGGNYGYTF. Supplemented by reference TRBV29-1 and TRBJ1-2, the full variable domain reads SAVISQKPSRDICQRGTSLTIQCQVDSQVTMMFWYRQQPGQSLTLIATANQGSEATYESGFVIDKFPISRPNLTFSTLTVSNMSPEDSSIYLCSAGTGGNYGYTFGSGTRLTVV.